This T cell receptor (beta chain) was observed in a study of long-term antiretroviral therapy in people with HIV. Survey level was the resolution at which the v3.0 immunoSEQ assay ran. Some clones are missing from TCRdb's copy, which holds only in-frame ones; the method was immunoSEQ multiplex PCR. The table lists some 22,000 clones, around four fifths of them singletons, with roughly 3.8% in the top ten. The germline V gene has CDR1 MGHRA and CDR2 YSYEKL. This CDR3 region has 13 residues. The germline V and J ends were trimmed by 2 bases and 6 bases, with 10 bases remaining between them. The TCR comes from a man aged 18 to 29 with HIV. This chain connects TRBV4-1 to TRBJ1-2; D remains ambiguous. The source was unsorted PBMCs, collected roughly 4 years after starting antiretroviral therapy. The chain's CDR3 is CASSQIRTDGYTF. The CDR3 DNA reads TGCGCCAGCAGCCAAATCCGGACGGATGGCTACACCTTC.